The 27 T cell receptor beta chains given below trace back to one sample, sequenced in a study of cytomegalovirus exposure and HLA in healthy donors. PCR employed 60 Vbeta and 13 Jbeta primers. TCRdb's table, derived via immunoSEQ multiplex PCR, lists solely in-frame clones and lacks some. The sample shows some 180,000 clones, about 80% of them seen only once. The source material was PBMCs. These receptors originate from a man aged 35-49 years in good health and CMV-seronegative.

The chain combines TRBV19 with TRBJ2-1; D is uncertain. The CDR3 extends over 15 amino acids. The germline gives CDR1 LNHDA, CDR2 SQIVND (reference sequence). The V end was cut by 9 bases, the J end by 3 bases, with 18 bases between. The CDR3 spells CASQIETGYYNEQFF. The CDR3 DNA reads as TGTGCCAGCCAAATTGAGACTGGTTACTACAATGAGCAGTTCTTC.

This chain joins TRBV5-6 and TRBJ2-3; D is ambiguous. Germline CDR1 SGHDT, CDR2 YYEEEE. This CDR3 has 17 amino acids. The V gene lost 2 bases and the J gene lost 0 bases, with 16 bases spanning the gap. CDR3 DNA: TGTGCCAGCAGCTTAGACGTTTTGCGGAGTAGCACAGATACGCAGTATTTT. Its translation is CASSLDVLRSSTDTQYF. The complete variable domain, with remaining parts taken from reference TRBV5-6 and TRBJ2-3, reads DAGVTQSPTHLIKTRGQQVTLRCSPKSGHDTVSWYQQALGQGPQFIFQYYEEEERQRGNFPDRFSGHQFPNYSSELNVNALLLGDSALYLCASSLDVLRSSTDTQYFGPGTRLTVL.

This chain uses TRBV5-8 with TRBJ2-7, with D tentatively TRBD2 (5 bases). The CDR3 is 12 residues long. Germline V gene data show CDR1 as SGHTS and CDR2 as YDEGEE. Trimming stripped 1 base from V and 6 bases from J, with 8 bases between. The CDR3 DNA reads TGTGCCAGCAGCTTGCTCGAGGGCGAGCAGTACTTC. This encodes CASSLLEGEQYF.

CDR3 sequence: CASSLDGSNINQPQHF. CDR3 in DNA: TGCGCCAGCAGCTTGGATGGCAGTAATATCAATCAGCCCCAGCATTTT. The chain has TRBV5-1 and TRBJ1-5; D remains ambiguous. The CDR3 sequence is 16 residues long. Germline V gives CDR1 SGHRS, CDR2 YFSETQ. V dropped 0 bases and J dropped 3 bases, with 13 bases sitting between them.

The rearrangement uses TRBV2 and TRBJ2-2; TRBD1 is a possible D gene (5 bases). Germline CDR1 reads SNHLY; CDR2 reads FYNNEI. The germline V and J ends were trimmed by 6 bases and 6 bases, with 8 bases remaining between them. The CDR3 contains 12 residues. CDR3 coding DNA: TGTGCCAGCAGGGACATCCCCGGGGAGCTGTTTTTT. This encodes CASRDIPGELFF.

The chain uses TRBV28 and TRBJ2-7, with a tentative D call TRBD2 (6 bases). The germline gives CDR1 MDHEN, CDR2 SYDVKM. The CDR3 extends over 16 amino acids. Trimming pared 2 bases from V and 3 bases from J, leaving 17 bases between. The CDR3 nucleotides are TGTGCCAGCAGTTTAGGCGGGGCGGGACGGATCTACGAGCAGTACTTC. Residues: CASSLGGAGRIYEQYF.

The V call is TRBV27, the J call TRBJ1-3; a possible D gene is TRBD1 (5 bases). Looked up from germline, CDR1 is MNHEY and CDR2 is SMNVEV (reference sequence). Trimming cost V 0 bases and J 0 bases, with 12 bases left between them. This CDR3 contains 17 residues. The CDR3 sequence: CASSLSAGLTSGNTIYF. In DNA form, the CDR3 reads TGTGCCAGCAGTTTATCCGCAGGGCTTACCTCTGGAAACACCATATATTTT.

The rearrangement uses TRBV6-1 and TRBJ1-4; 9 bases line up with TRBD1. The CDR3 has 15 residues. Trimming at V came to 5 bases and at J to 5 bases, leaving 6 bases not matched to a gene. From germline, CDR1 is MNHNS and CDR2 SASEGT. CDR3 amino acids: CASSPSGTGNEKLFF. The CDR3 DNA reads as TGTGCCAGCAGTCCGTCCGGGACAGGGAATGAAAAACTGTTTTTT.

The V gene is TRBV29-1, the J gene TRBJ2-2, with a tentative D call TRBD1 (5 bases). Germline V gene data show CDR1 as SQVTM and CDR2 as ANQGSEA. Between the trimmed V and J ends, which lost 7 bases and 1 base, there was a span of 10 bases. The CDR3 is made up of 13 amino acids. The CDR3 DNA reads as TGCAGCGCTCCAAGGGGGAACACCGGGGAGCTGTTTTTT. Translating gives CSAPRGNTGELFF.

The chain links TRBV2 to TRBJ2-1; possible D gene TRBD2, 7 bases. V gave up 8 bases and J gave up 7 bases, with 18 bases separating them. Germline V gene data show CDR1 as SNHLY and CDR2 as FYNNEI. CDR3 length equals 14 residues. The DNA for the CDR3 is TGTGCCAGCGGGGGGGCGCGGGAGCTAAATGAGCAGTTCTTC. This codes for CASGGARELNEQFF.

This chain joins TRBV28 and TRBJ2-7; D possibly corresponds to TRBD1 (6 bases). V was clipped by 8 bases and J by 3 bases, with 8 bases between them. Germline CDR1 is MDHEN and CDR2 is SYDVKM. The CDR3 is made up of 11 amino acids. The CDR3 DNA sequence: TGTGCCAGCCGGGACATCTACGAGCAGTACTTC. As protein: CASRDIYEQYF.

CDR3 sequence: CASSPGTSGGAAYEQYF. The CDR3 DNA reads TGCGCCAGCAGCCCTGGGACTAGCGGGGGGGCGGCCTACGAGCAGTACTTC. The V and J genes are TRBV4-1 and TRBJ2-7, with 16 nucleotides matching TRBD2. V was pared by 4 bases and J by 2 bases, with 5 bases of the junction left unmatched. Germline loops: CDR1 MGHRA, CDR2 YSYEKL. The CDR3 loop spans 17 amino acids.

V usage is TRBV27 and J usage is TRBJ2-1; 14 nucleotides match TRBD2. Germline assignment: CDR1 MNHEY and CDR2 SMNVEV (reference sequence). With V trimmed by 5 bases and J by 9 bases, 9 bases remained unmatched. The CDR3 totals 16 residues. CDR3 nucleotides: TGTGCCAGCAGTGTCCGACTAGCGGGGGGGCTTGGTGAGCAGTTCTTC. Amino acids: CASSVRLAGGLGEQFF.

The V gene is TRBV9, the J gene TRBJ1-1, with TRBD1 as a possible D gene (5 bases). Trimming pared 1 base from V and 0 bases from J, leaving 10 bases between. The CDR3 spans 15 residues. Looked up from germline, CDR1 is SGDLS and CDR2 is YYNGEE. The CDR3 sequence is CASSVFPGMNTEAFF. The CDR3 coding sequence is TGTGCCAGCAGCGTATTCCCAGGGATGAACACTGAAGCTTTCTTT. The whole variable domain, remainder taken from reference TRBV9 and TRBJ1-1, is DSGVTQTPKHLITATGQRVTLRCSPRSGDLSVYWYQQSLDQGLQFLIQYYNGEERAKGNILERFSAQQFPDLHSELNLSSLELGDSALYFCASSVFPGMNTEAFFGQGTRLTVV.

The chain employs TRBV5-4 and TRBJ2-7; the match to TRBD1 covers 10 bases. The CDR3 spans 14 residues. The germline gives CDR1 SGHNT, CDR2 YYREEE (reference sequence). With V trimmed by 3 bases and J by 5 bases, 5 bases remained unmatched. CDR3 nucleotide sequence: TGTGCCAGCAGCTCCCGGGACAGGGGAGACGAGCAGTACTTC. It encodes CASSSRDRGDEQYF. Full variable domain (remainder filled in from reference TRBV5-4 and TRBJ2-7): ETGVTQSPTHLIKTRGQQVTLRCSSQSGHNTVSWYQQALGQGPQFIFQYYREEENGRGNFPPRFSGLQFPNYSSELNVNALELDDSALYLCASSSRDRGDEQYFGPGTRLTVT.

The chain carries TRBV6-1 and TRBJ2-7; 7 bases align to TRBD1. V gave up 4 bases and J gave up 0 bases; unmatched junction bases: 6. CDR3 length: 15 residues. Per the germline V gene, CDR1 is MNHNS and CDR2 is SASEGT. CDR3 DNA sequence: TGTGCCAGCAGTGGCGACAGGGTCGGCTCCTACGAGCAGTACTTC. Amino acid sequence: CASSGDRVGSYEQYF.

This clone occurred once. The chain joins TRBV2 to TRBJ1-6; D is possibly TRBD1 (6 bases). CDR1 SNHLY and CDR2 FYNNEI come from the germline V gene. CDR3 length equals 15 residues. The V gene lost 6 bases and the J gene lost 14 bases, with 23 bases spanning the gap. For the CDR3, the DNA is TGTGCCAGCAGAGAGGGGGTCATGGTATGGGTGACCCTCCACTTT. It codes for CASREGVMVWVTLHF. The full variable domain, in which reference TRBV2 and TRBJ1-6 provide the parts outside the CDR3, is EPEVTQTPSHQVTQMGQEVILRCVPISNHLYFYWYRQILGQKVEFLVSFYNNEISEKSEIFDDQFSVERPDGSNFTLKIRSTKLEDSAMYFCASREGVMVWVTLHFGNGTRLTVT.

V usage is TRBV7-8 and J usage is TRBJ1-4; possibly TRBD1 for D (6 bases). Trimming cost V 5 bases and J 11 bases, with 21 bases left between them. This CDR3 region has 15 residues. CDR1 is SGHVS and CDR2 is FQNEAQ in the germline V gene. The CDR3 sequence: CASSDGRREGDKLFF. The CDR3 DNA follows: TGTGCCAGCAGCGATGGGCGTCGAGAGGGGGACAAACTGTTTTTT.

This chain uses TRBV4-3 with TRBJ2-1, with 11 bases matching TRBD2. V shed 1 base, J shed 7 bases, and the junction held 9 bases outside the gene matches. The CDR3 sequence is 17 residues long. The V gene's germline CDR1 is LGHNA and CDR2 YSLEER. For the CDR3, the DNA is TGCGCCAGCAGCCAAGGGGGTCTAGCGGGAGGATCTAATGAGCAGTTCTTC. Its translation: CASSQGGLAGGSNEQFF.

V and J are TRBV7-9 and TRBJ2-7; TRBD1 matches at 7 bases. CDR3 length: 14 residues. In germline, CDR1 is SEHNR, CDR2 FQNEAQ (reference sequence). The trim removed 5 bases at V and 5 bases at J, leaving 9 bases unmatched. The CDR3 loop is CASSMGQSPNEQYF. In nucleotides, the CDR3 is TGTGCCAGCAGCATGGGACAGTCCCCCAACGAGCAGTACTTC.

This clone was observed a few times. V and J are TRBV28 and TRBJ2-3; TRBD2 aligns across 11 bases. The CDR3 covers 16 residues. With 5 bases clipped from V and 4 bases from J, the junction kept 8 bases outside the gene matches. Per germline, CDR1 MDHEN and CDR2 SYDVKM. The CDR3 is CASSPLLAGAADTQYF. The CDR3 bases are TGTGCCAGCAGTCCCCTACTAGCGGGAGCTGCAGATACGCAGTATTTT.

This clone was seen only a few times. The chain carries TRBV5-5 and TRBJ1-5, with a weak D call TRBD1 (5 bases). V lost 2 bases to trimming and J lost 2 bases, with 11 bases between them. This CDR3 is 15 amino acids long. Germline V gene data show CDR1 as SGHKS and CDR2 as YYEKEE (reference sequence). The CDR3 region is CASSFRDVGNQPQHF. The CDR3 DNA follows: TGTGCCAGCAGCTTCAGGGATGTAGGCAATCAGCCCCAGCATTTT.

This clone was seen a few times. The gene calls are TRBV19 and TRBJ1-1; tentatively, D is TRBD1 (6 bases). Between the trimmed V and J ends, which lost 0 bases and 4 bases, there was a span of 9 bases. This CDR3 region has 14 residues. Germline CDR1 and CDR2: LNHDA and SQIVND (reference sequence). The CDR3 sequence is CASSIDLGATEAFF. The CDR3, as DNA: TGTGCCAGTAGTATAGATCTGGGGGCCACTGAAGCTTTCTTT.

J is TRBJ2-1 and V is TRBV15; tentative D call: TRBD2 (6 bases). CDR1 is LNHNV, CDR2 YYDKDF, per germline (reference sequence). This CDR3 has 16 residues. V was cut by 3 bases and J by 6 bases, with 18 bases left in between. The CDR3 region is CATSSQRTIRVNEQFF. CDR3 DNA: TGTGCCACCAGCAGCCAAAGGACTATACGTGTCAATGAGCAGTTCTTC.

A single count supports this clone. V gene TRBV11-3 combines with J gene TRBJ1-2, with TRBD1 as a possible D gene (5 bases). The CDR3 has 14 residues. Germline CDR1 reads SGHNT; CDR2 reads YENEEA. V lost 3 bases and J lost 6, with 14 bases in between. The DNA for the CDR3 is TGTGCCAGCAGCTTGATATCAGGGCTCAATGGCTACACCTTC. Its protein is CASSLISGLNGYTF.

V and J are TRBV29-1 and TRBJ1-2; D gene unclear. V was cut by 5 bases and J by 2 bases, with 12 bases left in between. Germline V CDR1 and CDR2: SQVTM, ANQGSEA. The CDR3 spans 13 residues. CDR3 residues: CSVLVVRNYGYTF. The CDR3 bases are TGCAGCGTTTTAGTTGTACGGAACTATGGCTACACCTTC. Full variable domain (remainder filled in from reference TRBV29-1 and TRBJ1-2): SAVISQKPSRDICQRGTSLTIQCQVDSQVTMMFWYRQQPGQSLTLIATANQGSEATYESGFVIDKFPISRPNLTFSTLTVSNMSPEDSSIYLCSVLVVRNYGYTFGSGTRLTVV.

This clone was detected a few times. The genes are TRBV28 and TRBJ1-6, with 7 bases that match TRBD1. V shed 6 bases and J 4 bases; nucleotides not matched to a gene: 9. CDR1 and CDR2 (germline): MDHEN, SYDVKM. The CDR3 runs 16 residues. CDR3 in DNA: TGTGCCAGCAGCCGCACAGGGGTCCTTTATAATTCACCCCTCCACTTT. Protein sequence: CASSRTGVLYNSPLHF.